The clone carrying this T cell receptor (beta chain) has a count of ten or more. Regarding time point: newly diagnosed GD, antithyroid drugs for less than 3 months. There was RNA extracted from PBMCs, and the TCR library was made from it. CDR3 regions were amplified by Arm-PCR using iRepertoire HTBI primers to build TCR beta libraries. TCRdb re-derived calls from the multiplex PCR reads in MiXCR, one entry per CDR3 protein. The sample yields 450,000 to 600,000 distinct CDR3 sequences, around an eighth seen once. The sample originates from a study of regulatory T cells in long-lasting Graves disease. These records were also assigned to another study, of T cells in Graves' hyperthyroidism and ophthalmopathy.

Sequencing was performed on peripheral blood mononuclear cells (PBMCs), taken at new diagnosis, from a patient treated with antithyroid drugs. This sequence originates from a young man with Graves disease.

CDR3 nucleotide sequence: TGTGCTAGTGGTTTCGACTCACGACAGATACGATCTTCTGGAAACACCATATATTTT. Residues: CASGFDSRQIRSSGNTIYF. This chain uses TRBV12-5 with TRBJ1-3; D may be TRBD1 (5 bases). CDR1 is LGHNT, CDR2 FRNRAP, per germline. The CDR3 covers 19 residues. Trimming took 3 bases from V and 1 from J, leaving 22 bases between them.